Listed below are T cell receptor beta chains from one sample, sequenced in a study of blood T cell repertoires in COVID-19. Profiling relied on immunoSEQ multiplex PCR, and the TCRdb table lists in-frame clones only, not all of them. The sample carries 95,000 to 110,000 clones, about 90% recorded once. The sequenced sample was peripheral blood. Source of these receptors: a man aged 45 to 65 with acute or convalescent COVID-19. CDR3s include the opening cysteine and the closing phenylalanine or tryptophan. D genes are given only for firm matches. Size values are once, few and many counts, or a class for expanded clones, and some rows have none.

v_call	clone_size	d_call	j_call	cdr3_nt	cdr3_aa
TRBV28	NA	NA	TRBJ2-7	TGTGCCAGCAGACAACCTCCCTACGAGCAGTACTTC	CASRQPPYEQYF
TRBV9	NA	NA	TRBJ2-1	TGTGCCAGCAGCCCCCGTGTGGTGGGGCCTAATGAGCAGTTCTTC	CASSPRVVGPNEQFF
TRBV15	NA	NA	TRBJ2-1	TGTGCCACCAGCACACCGACTAAGAACAATGAGCAGTTCTTC	CATSTPTKNNEQFF
TRBV27	NA	TRBD2	TRBJ2-3	TGTGCCAGCAGTTCTAGCGGACTAGCGGGAGGGACTTTT	CASSSSGLAGGTF
TRBV4-1	once	TRBD1	TRBJ1-4	TGCGCCAGCAGCCAATATTGGACAGGGGAGGAAAAACTGTTTTTT	CASSQYWTGEEKLFF
TRBV7-2	NA	TRBD2	TRBJ2-2	TGTGCCAGCAGCTTTCGTTTTAGCGGGAGTTTGGGAACCGGGGAGCTGTTTTTT	CASSFRFSGSLGTGELFF
TRBV15	NA	NA	TRBJ2-7	TGTGCCACCAGCAGATCAGGGTTCTACGAGCAGTACTTC	CATSRSGFYEQYF
TRBV10-2	NA	NA	TRBJ1-2	TGCGCCAGCAGTGAGACCCAGGGCTCGGGCGGCTACACCTTC	CASSETQGSGGYTF
TRBV19	NA	NA	TRBJ1-5	TGTGCCAGCTCCGTACGGAGCCCTAGCAATCAGCCCCAGCATTTT	CASSVRSPSNQPQHF
TRBV5-1	NA	NA	TRBJ2-5	TGCGCCAGCAGCCCCGCGAGGCCGCAAGAGACCCAGTACTTC	CASSPARPQETQYF
TRBV19	few	NA	TRBJ2-7	TGTGCCAGTAGTATCGCGAGGGCCCAACAATACGAGCAGTACTTC	CASSIARAQQYEQYF
TRBV4-1	NA	NA	TRBJ2-3	TGCGCCAGCAGTCAAAAACTAGACACAGATACGCAGTATTTT	CASSQKLDTDTQYF
TRBV19	NA	TRBD2	TRBJ2-5	TGTGCCAGTAGTATTGGCGGGGGCCAAGAGACCCAGTACTTC	CASSIGGGQETQYF
TRBV28	NA	NA	TRBJ1-5	TGTGCCAGCAGTCCGACACAGGGAAGGCCCATAGATCAGCCCCAGCATTTT	CASSPTQGRPIDQPQHF
TRBV2	once	NA	TRBJ2-5	TGTGCCAGCAGTGTCCGCCGGGAGACCCAGTACTTC	CASSVRRETQYF
TRBV2	few	TRBD1	TRBJ1-3	TGTGCCAGCAGTCCCGGGACAGGGATCTCTGGAAACACCATATATTTT	CASSPGTGISGNTIYF
TRBV5-4	NA	NA	TRBJ2-6	TGTGCCAGCAGCTTGATAGGGGTTGGGGCCAACGTCCTGACTTTC	CASSLIGVGANVLTF
TRBV5-8	NA	TRBD2	TRBJ2-5	TGTGCCAGCAGCAAGGGACTAGCGGGAGTAGGCGAGACCCAGTACTTC	CASSKGLAGVGETQYF
TRBV19	NA	NA	TRBJ1-5	TGTGCCAGTAGATCGGTCAATAGCAATCAGCCCCAGCATTTT	CASRSVNSNQPQHF
TRBV29-1	NA	TRBD2	TRBJ2-1	TGCAGCGTTGAGGCTAGCGGGAATTCCTACAATGAGCAGTTCTTC	CSVEASGNSYNEQFF
TRBV4-2	NA	TRBD1	TRBJ2-2	TGTGCCAGCAGCCTAGCTGGGACAGGGGGCGCCGGGGAGCTGTTTTTT	CASSLAGTGGAGELFF
TRBV5-6	NA	NA	TRBJ2-1	TGTGCCAGCAGCCGAGACAGGTTCTCCAATGAGCAGTTCTTC	CASSRDRFSNEQFF
TRBV28	NA	TRBD2	TRBJ2-3	TGTGCCAGCAGTTTAGGCCGACTAGCGGCTAGCACAGATACGCAGTATTTT	CASSLGRLAASTDTQYF
TRBV7-2	NA	NA	TRBJ2-1	TGTGCCAGCAGCTCTACCCTGGGGGGTGCGGCTCGTGAGCAGTTCTTC	CASSSTLGGAAREQFF
TRBV7-7	NA	NA	TRBJ2-5	TGTGCCAGCAGCTTGGACAGTACCCAAGAGACCCAGTACTTC	CASSLDSTQETQYF
TRBV10-1	NA	NA	TRBJ2-1	TGCGCCAGCAGCCTACAGGGTTCCTACAATGAGCAGTTCTTC	CASSLQGSYNEQFF
TRBV18	NA	NA	TRBJ2-5	TGTGCCAGCTCATCCGTTCCTCCGGAGACCCAGTACTTC	CASSSVPPETQYF
TRBV7-6	NA	TRBD2	TRBJ2-1	TGTGCCAGCAGCCCGGGGGGGGCTTTTTTCTTC	CASSPGGAFFF
TRBV19	NA	TRBD2	TRBJ2-7	TGTGCCAGTAGTATGGGAGGGCTTGGCTACGAGCAGTACTTC	CASSMGGLGYEQYF
TRBV27	NA	NA	TRBJ1-1	TGTGCCACCCGGACTGGGAACACTGAAGCTTTCTTT	CATRTGNTEAFF
TRBV5-6	NA	TRBD1	TRBJ1-5	TGTGCCAGCAGCTCCGGGACAGGGGGCGCTTTTCAGCCCCAGCATTTT	CASSSGTGGAFQPQHF
TRBV2	once	TRBD1	TRBJ1-2	TGTGCCAGCAGTGTGGACAGGCCTAACTATGGCTACACCTTC	CASSVDRPNYGYTF
TRBV5-6	few	TRBD1	TRBJ2-7	TGTGCCAGCAGCTTCGGATCCCAGGGGGTATACGAGCAGTACTTC	CASSFGSQGVYEQYF
TRBV21-1	few	NA	TRBJ1-5	TGTGCCACCGACACCGGGGGTATCCACCAGCCCCAGCATTTT	CATDTGGIHQPQHF
TRBV10-3	NA	NA	TRBJ2-2	TGTGCCATCAGACACGACTCAGACACCGGGGAGCTGTTTTTT	CAIRHDSDTGELFF
TRBV5-1	NA	NA	TRBJ2-7	TGCGCCAGCAGCTTGGACGGACAGTCCTACGAGCAGTACTTC	CASSLDGQSYEQYF
TRBV5-4	NA	NA	TRBJ2-5	TGTGCCAGCAGCTTCCCATCTCAGGTGGGAGAGGAGACCCAGTACTTC	CASSFPSQVGEETQYF
TRBV7-2	NA	TRBD1	TRBJ1-2	TGTGCCAGCAGCGAAAGACAGGGGGCGAAGTTAGGCTACACCTTC	CASSERQGAKLGYTF
TRBV29-1	NA	TRBD1	TRBJ2-7	TGCAGCGTCCTGGACAGGGTCTACGAGCAGTACTTC	CSVLDRVYEQYF
TRBV28	NA	NA	TRBJ2-7	TGTGCCAGCAGTTTGGGAGTGGGGGGAACGAGAGACGAGCAGTACTTC	CASSLGVGGTRDEQYF
TRBV4-1	NA	TRBD2	TRBJ2-1	TGCGCCAGCAGCCAACGACTAGCGGGAGACCATGAGCAGTTCTTC	CASSQRLAGDHEQFF
TRBV6-5	NA	NA	TRBJ2-7	TGTGCCAGCAGAACCACAGGATACTACGAGCAGTACTTC	CASRTTGYYEQYF
TRBV10-1	NA	NA	TRBJ2-7	TGCGCCAGCAGTGAAAGTCCGCGAAATGCCTACGAGCAGTACTTC	CASSESPRNAYEQYF
TRBV6-4	NA	NA	TRBJ2-1	TGTGCCAGCAGTGATCCGGGACTGCCACTAAATGAGCAGTTCTTC	CASSDPGLPLNEQFF
TRBV25-1	NA	NA	TRBJ1-1	TGTGCCAGCAGTCGGTGGGGGCGCAACACTGAAGCTTTCTTT	CASSRWGRNTEAFF
TRBV29-1	once	TRBD1	TRBJ1-2	TGCAGCGTTCCGGACAGGGGAGGAGGCTACACCTTC	CSVPDRGGGYTF
TRBV5-1	NA	NA	TRBJ1-1	TGCGCCAGCAGCAGGGGGGGAACTGGGGACACTGAAGCTTTCTTT	CASSRGGTGDTEAFF
TRBV6-5	NA	TRBD1	TRBJ2-7	TGTGCCAGCCCTCCGGGACAGGGTGCCTACGAGCAGTACTTC	CASPPGQGAYEQYF